This T cell receptor beta chain was sequenced in a study of technical replicates of blood from several donors. Sequencing was performed with immunoSEQ multiplex PCR; in TCRdb, only in-frame clones are kept and a portion is missing. The table lists about 80,000 clones, approximately 98% of them singletons. This CDR3 comprises 12 residues. Germline V gene lookup returns CDR1 PRHDT and CDR2 FYEKMQ (reference sequence). Trimming took off 5 bases at V and 1 base at J, with 6 bases between the two ends. This TCR was recovered from a human donor in good health. Sequenced sample: T cells isolated from PBMCs. The chain employs TRBV13 and TRBJ2-7; D gene ambiguous. The CDR3 region is CASSPRSYEQYF. The CDR3, as DNA: TGTGCCAGCAGCCCGCGATCCTACGAGCAGTACTTC.